This is a list of T cell receptor beta chains from one sample in a study of cytomegalovirus exposure and HLA in healthy donors. TCRdb's table, derived via immunoSEQ multiplex PCR, lists solely in-frame clones and lacks some. The data show some 130,000 clones, 74% seen once. The sequencing input was PBMCs. The origin of the receptors is a woman between 50 and 59 years old in good health and CMV-seropositive. Each CDR3 is given with its conserved first and last residue. A D gene is named only where the DNA matches it firmly. The size field is filled for only some rows; it gives once, few, many or a size class.

j_call	clone_size	d_call	v_call	cdr3_nt	cdr3_aa
TRBJ2-1	-	TRBD1	TRBV7-6	TGTGCCAGCAGCCCGCGACCGGGACAGGGGGCGTTGAATGAGCAGTTCTTC	CASSPRPGQGALNEQFF
TRBJ1-2	-	-	TRBV29-1	TGCAGCGCGTTGTTGAGGTGGGGCTACACCTTC	CSALLRWGYTF
TRBJ2-5	-	-	TRBV10-3	TGTGCCATCAGTGAGCCCGGGTTGGAGACCCAGTACTTC	CAISEPGLETQYF
TRBJ1-5	-	-	TRBV19	TGTGCCAGTAGGCAGGGGCCTAGCAATCAGCCCCAGCATTTT	CASRQGPSNQPQHF
TRBJ2-2	-	-	TRBV7-7	TGTGCTAGCAGCCAGGGGCCCGGGGAGCTGTTTTTT	CASSQGPGELFF
TRBJ1-5	-	TRBD1	TRBV19	TGTGCCAGTAGGGACAGGGGCCGCCAGAGTGGAATTCAGCCCCAGCATTTT	CASRDRGRQSGIQPQHF
TRBJ1-2	-	-	TRBV25-1	TGTGCCAGCAGTAGCCTAGACGTAGCCTATGGCTACACCTTC	CASSSLDVAYGYTF
TRBJ2-3	-	-	TRBV5-6	TGTGCCAGCAGCTTGGCGGGGAACGCAGATACGCAGTATTTT	CASSLAGNADTQYF
TRBJ1-1	-	-	TRBV6-1	TGTGCCAGCAGTGAAGGTAATTGGGGCAGAGCTTACACTGAAGCTTTCTTT	CASSEGNWGRAYTEAFF
TRBJ2-7	-	-	TRBV9	TGTGCCAGCAGCGTAGCTCCGGGGGGCGACGAGCAGTACTTC	CASSVAPGGDEQYF
TRBJ1-1	few	-	TRBV19	TGTGCCAGTTCCTCGCTGGCAGAGAACACTGAAGCTTTCTTT	CASSSLAENTEAFF
TRBJ1-1	-	-	TRBV6-6	TGTGCCAGCAAACCGGGTGGGGGGTACACTGAAGCTTTCTTT	CASKPGGGYTEAFF
TRBJ2-7	-	-	TRBV11-3	TGTGCCAGCAGCTTAATCTCGGACGAGCAGTACTTC	CASSLISDEQYF
TRBJ1-5	once	-	TRBV6-5	TGTGCCAGCAGTGTGGCAGATCAGCCCCAGCATTTT	CASSVADQPQHF
TRBJ1-5	-	-	TRBV19	TGTGCCAGTAGTCCTCGGGACATCGGACAGCCCCAGCATTTT	CASSPRDIGQPQHF
TRBJ2-3	-	-	TRBV11-2	TGTGCCAGCAGCTCTCCGACAGGACGACTCACAGATACGCAGTATTTT	CASSSPTGRLTDTQYF
TRBJ2-7	-	-	TRBV5-1	TGCGCCAGCAGCCCCGACAGCAGCTCCTACGAGCAGTACTTC	CASSPDSSSYEQYF
TRBJ1-4	-	-	TRBV7-9	TGTGCCAGCAGCTTCGCCGGCGGGGGTAAACTGTTTTTT	CASSFAGGGKLFF
TRBJ1-5	-	-	TRBV5-5	TGTGCCAGCAGCTCCGGGACACTTAACAATCAGCCCCAGCATTTT	CASSSGTLNNQPQHF
TRBJ2-5	-	-	TRBV20-1	TGCAGTGCTAGGGGAGAGGAGACCCAGTACTTC	CSARGEETQYF
TRBJ1-1	-	-	TRBV19	TGTGCCAGTAGTCCTCCCCGGCAGGGCGGAAGGACTGAAGCTTTCTTT	CASSPPRQGGRTEAFF
TRBJ1-1	-	-	TRBV2	TGTGCCAGCCGTCACCGGACAGATAACACTGAAGCTTTCTTT	CASRHRTDNTEAFF
TRBJ1-5	-	TRBD1	TRBV7-7	TGTGCTAGCAGCTTAGGACAGGGCGGCCAGCCCCAGCATTTT	CASSLGQGGQPQHF
TRBJ2-1	-	-	TRBV5-6	TGTGCCAGCAGCCCAGGGTTCGACAATGAGCAGTTCTTC	CASSPGFDNEQFF
TRBJ1-1	-	-	TRBV19	TGTGCCAGTACTACCTCACCAAGCACCACTGAAGCTTTCTTT	CASTTSPSTTEAFF
TRBJ2-1	few	-	TRBV6-6	TGTGCCAGCAGCCCCGGGACACGTAACCTCTTC	CASSPGTRNLF
TRBJ1-6	once	-	TRBV11-3	TGTGCCAGCAGCTTAGGTGGACTGGCCAATTCACCCCTCCACTTT	CASSLGGLANSPLHF
TRBJ2-2	-	-	TRBV11-3	TGTGCCAGCAGCTTATCAGGGTACACCGGGGAGCTGTTTTTT	CASSLSGYTGELFF
TRBJ2-1	few	-	TRBV7-9	TGTGCCAGCAGCCCGGAGGGACAGTCCTACAATGAGCAGTTCTTC	CASSPEGQSYNEQFF
TRBJ2-3	few	TRBD2	TRBV5-6	TGTGCCAGCAGCTTGGCCGGCGGGGGGGCTGGCACAGATACGCAGTATTTT	CASSLAGGGAGTDTQYF
TRBJ2-1	-	-	TRBV15	TGTGCCACCAGCCCTACCCGTAGCGGCGGTGAGCAGTTCTTC	CATSPTRSGGEQFF
TRBJ2-1	-	TRBD2	TRBV5-1	TGCGCCAGCAGCACTGGGACTAGCGGGGGGGCGGATGAGCAGTTCTTC	CASSTGTSGGADEQFF
TRBJ2-1	-	TRBD2	TRBV5-6	TGTGCCAGCAGCTTGGGGTCCAGCGGGGGAGCCGGCGAGCAGTTCTTC	CASSLGSSGGAGEQFF
TRBJ2-7	-	-	TRBV2	TGTGCCAGCAGTGGGCAGTCCTACGAGCAGTACTTC	CASSGQSYEQYF
TRBJ1-4	many	TRBD1	TRBV7-9	TGTGCCAGCAGGCCTGGGACAGGGGGTCGACTAGCTAATGAAAAACTGTTTTTT	CASRPGTGGRLANEKLFF
TRBJ2-5	-	TRBD1	TRBV6-1	TGTGCCAGCAGCTACAGGGGCAGGGAGACCCAGTACTTC	CASSYRGRETQYF
TRBJ2-6	medium-sized	TRBD1	TRBV5-1	TGCGCCAGCAGCTGGGACAGAAAAGGGTCTGGGGCCAACGTCCTGACTTTC	CASSWDRKGSGANVLTF
TRBJ1-3	-	-	TRBV7-9	TGTGCCAGCAGCTTAGCGGGCAGGGGATTCGGAAACACCATATATTTT	CASSLAGRGFGNTIYF
TRBJ2-6	-	-	TRBV5-1	TGCGCCAGCAGCTTGGGGCAGGGCTCTGGGGCCAACGTCCTGACTTTC	CASSLGQGSGANVLTF
TRBJ1-1	-	-	TRBV11-2	TGTGCCAGCAGCTTGCGAATTAGGACAGAGAATAACACTGAAGCTTTCTTT	CASSLRIRTENNTEAFF
TRBJ2-2	-	TRBD2	TRBV5-1	TGCGCCAGCAGCTTGGTATCTGGCGGGGGAGCCGGGGAGCTGTTTTTT	CASSLVSGGGAGELFF
TRBJ2-5	-	-	TRBV5-4	TGTGCCAGCAGTCTAATTGGGGCCCTCAACGGAGAGACCCAGTACTTC	CASSLIGALNGETQYF
TRBJ1-1	once	-	TRBV11-2	TGTGCCAGCAGCTCTCCTCAGGGGTGGGACACTGAAGCTTTCTTT	CASSSPQGWDTEAFF
TRBJ2-7	-	-	TRBV6-1	TGTGCCAGCAGTGACAGTGGGGGCCCCTACGAGCAGTACTTC	CASSDSGGPYEQYF
TRBJ2-3	-	TRBD2	TRBV7-2	TGTGCCAGCAGCCCACACGGGACTAGTGATGCAGATACGCAGTATTTT	CASSPHGTSDADTQYF
TRBJ1-2	few	-	TRBV6-5	TGTGCCAGCAGTTACTCCCCAGGGCCCTATGGCTACACCTTC	CASSYSPGPYGYTF
TRBJ2-5	-	-	TRBV14	TGTGCCAGCAGCCAAGATCGTAGCTGGGGGGAGCTGGAGACCCAGTACTTC	CASSQDRSWGELETQYF
TRBJ2-5	once	TRBD1	TRBV6-5	TGTGCCAGCAGTAGCGGACAGGTCTTAGGTGAGCAGTACTTC	CASSSGQVLGEQYF
TRBJ2-3	-	-	TRBV7-9	TGTGCCAGCAGCTTGGACACCTCCACAGATACGCAGTATTTT	CASSLDTSTDTQYF